This T cell receptor (beta chain) appears in the sequencing data of a study of vaccination and CD4 T cells after COVID-19. On the study more broadly: In the convalescent group, nasal swab PCR was SARS-CoV-2 positive; about nine cases were mild and one severe. Convalescent individuals numbered four females and six males, two being Hispanic. The post-vaccine samples came a median approximately 75 days after dose two (range 14 to 241).

Sequencing of the DNA from cultured CD4+ T cells was carried out with the Oncomine TCR Beta short-read assay. From CD4+ T cells that had been cultured, genomic DNA was extracted. TCRdb re-called the PCR reads with MiXCR, one entry per CDR3 protein. The sample consists of about 19,000 distinct CDR3 sequences, just under 45% of them appearing once. The treatment is: 10-day PBMC culture with coronavirus spike peptide pools or control peptides (ViraFEST assay). This clonotype occurred a few times. Its antigen remains unknown. V lost 6 bases to trimming and J lost 5 bases; unmatched junction nucleotides: 10. This CDR3 is built from 14 residues. Looked up from germline, CDR1 is DFQATT and CDR2 is SNEGSKA (reference sequence).

The clonotype originates from a human donor who had recovered from COVID-19. The chain employs TRBV20-1 and TRBJ1-1, with TRBD1 matching over 9 bases. The sequencing used CD4+ T cells from blood, cultured in vitro, collected after SARS-CoV-2 vaccination. CDR3 amino acids: CSARQGGTVTEAFF. In DNA form, the CDR3 reads TGCAGTGCCCGACAGGGGGGTACGGTTACTGAAGCTTTCTTT.